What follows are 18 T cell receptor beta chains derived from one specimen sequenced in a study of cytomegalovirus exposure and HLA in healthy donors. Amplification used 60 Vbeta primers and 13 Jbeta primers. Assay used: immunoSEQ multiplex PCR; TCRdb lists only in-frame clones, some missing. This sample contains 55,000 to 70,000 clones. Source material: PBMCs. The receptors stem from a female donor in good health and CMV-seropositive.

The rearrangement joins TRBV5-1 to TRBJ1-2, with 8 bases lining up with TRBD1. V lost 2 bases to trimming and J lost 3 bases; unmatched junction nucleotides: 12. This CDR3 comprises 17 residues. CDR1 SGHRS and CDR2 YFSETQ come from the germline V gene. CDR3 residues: CASSFGTGTSVDYGYTF. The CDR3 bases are TGCGCCAGCAGCTTCGGGACAGGAACCTCCGTGGACTATGGCTACACCTTC.

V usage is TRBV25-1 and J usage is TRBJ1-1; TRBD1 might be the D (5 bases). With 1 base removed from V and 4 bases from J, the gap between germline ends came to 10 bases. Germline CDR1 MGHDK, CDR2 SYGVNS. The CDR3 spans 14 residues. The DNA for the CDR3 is TGTGCCAGCAGTGAATGGGGGGGGATCACTGAAGCTTTCTTT. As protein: CASSEWGGITEAFF.

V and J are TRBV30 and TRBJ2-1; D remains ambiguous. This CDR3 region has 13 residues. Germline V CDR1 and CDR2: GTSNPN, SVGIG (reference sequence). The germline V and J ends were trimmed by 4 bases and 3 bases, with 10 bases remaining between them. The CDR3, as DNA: TGTGCCTGGACCCTCCCAGTCTACAATGAGCAGTTCTTC. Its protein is CAWTLPVYNEQFF.

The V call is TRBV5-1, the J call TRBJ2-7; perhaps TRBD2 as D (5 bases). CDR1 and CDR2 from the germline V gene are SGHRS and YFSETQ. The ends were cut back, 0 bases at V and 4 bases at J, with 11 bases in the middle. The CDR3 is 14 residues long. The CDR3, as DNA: TGCGCCAGCAGCTTGGCCGGGGAAATGTACGAGCAGTACTTC. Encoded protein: CASSLAGEMYEQYF. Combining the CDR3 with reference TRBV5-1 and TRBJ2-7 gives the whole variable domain KAGVTQTPRYLIKTRGQQVTLSCSPISGHRSVSWYQQTPGQGLQFLFEYFSETQRNKGNFPGRFSGRQFSNSRSEMNVSTLELGDSALYLCASSLAGEMYEQYFGPGTRLTVT.

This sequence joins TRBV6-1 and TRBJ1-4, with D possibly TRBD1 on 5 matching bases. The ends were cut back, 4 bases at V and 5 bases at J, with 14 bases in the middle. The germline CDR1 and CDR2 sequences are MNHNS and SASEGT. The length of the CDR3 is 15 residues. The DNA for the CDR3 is TGTGCCAGCAGTGCCCCCGGGACTACAAATGAAAAACTGTTTTTT. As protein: CASSAPGTTNEKLFF.

The DNA of the CDR3 is TGTGCCAGTAGTATTAGGGACAGGGGAGGGGATACGCAGTATTTT. Translated, it gives CASSIRDRGGDTQYF. V usage is TRBV19 and J usage is TRBJ2-3, with 10 bases identical to TRBD1. V trimming: 3 bases; J trimming: 6 bases; junction bases outside the gene matches: 6. The germline V gene has CDR1 LNHDA and CDR2 SQIVND (reference sequence). The CDR3 totals 15 residues.

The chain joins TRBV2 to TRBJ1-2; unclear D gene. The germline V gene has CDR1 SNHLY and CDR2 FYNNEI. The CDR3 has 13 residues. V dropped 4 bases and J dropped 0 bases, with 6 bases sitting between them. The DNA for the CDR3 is TGTGCCAGCAGTGCCCGGGCTAACTATGGCTACACCTTC. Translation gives CASSARANYGYTF.

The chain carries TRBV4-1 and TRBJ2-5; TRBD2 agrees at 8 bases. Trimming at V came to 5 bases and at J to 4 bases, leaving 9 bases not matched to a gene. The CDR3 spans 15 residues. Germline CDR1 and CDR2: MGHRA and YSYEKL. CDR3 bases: TGCGCCAGCAGCGCTCGGGAGGGGCTGGGAGAGACCCAGTACTTC. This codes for CASSAREGLGETQYF.

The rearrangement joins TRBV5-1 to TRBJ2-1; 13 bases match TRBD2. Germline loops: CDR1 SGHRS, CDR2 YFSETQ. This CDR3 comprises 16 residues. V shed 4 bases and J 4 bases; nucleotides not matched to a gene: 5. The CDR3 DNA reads TGCGCCAGCAGCCTAGGGACTAGCGGGATGTACAATGAGCAGTTCTTC. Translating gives CASSLGTSGMYNEQFF.

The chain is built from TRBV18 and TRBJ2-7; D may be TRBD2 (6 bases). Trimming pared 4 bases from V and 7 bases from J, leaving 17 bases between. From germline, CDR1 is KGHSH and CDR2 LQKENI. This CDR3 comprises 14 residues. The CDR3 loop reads CASSLGLSSGEQYF. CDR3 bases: TGTGCCAGCTCACTAGGACTATCTTCGGGGGAGCAGTACTTC.

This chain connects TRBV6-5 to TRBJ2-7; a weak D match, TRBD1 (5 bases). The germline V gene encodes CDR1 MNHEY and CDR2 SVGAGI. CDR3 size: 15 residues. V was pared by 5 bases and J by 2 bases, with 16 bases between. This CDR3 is CASSNRQQLPYEQYF. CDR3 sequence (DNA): TGTGCCAGCAGTAACCGACAGCAACTACCCTACGAGCAGTACTTC.

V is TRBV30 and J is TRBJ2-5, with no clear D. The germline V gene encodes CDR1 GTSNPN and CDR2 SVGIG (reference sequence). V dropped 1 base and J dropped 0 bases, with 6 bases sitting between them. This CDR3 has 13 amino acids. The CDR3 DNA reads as TGTGCCTGGAGTGGAACTAACCAAGAGACCCAGTACTTC. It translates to CAWSGTNQETQYF.

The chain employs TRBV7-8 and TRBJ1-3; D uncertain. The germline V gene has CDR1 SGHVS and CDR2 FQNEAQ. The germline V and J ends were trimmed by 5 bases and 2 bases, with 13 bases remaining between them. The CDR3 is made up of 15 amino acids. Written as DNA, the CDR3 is TGTGCCAGCAGCCCTCCGGGGTTTGCTGGAAACACCATATATTTT. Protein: CASSPPGFAGNTIYF.

CDR3 amino acids: CASSAWVAGGNEQFF. The CDR3 DNA reads TGTGCCAGCAGTGCTTGGGTAGCGGGAGGAAATGAGCAGTTCTTC. The chain uses TRBV25-1 and TRBJ2-1; 10 nucleotides agree with TRBD2. The germline gives CDR1 MGHDK, CDR2 SYGVNS. The J segment lost 7 bases and the V segment lost 4 bases, leaving 7 bases of the junction unmatched. This CDR3 has 15 residues.

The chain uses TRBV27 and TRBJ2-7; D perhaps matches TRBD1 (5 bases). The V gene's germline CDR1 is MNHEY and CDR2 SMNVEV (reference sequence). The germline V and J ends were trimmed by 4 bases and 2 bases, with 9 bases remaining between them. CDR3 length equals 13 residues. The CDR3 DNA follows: TGTGCCAGCAGTTCGACAGTTACCTACGAGCAGTACTTC. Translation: CASSSTVTYEQYF.

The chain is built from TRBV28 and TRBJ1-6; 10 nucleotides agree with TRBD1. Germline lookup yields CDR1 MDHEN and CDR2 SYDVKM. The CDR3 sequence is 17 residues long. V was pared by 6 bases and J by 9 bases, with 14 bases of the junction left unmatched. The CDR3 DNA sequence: TGTGCCAGCAGGCCTCCGGGACAGGGGAAGAAGGGTTCACCCCTCCACTTT. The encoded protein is CASRPPGQGKKGSPLHF.

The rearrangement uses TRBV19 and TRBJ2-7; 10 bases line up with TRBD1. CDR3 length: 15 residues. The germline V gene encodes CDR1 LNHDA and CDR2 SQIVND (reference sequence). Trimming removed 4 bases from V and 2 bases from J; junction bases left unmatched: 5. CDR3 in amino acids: CASSRTGTGAYEQYF. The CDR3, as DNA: TGTGCCAGTAGTAGAACCGGGACAGGGGCCTACGAGCAGTACTTC.

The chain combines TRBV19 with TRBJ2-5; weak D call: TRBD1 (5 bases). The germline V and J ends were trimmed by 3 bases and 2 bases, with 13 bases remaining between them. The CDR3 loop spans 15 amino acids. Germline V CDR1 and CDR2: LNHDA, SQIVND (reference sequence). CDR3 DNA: TGTGCCAGTAGTATTACGGCAGGGAATCAAGAGACCCAGTACTTC. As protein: CASSITAGNQETQYF. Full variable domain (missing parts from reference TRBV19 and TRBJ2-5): DGGITQSPKYLFRKEGQNVTLSCEQNLNHDAMYWYRQDPGQGLRLIYYSQIVNDFQKGDIAEGYSVSREKKESFPLTVTSAQKNPTAFYLCASSITAGNQETQYFGPGTRLLVL.